Included here is one T cell receptor (beta chain) sequence, with context. Its matching antigen is unknown. A read error may be the cause here, since a much bigger clone is one base away. V dropped 6 bases and J dropped 4; count of bases not matched to a gene: 20. The CDR3 has 18 amino acids. CDR1 MNHNS and CDR2 SASEGT come from the germline V gene. These data originate in a study of blood T cells in healthy people across ages. Study-wide results and caveats: The fall in TCR beta diversity per million T cells was roughly linear with age.

A second PCR of 7 to 11 cycles used a sample-barcoded 5' primer and a J-beta primer mix. Each cDNA molecule was tagged by a template-switch adaptor with 12 random nucleotides. From the 5' RACE reads, TCRdb called clonotypes with MiXCR, one entry per CDR3 protein. The sample consists of 1,300,000 or so distinct CDR3 sequences, 59% of them appearing once. The receptor comes from a man between 18 and 29 years old in good health. The genes are TRBV6-1 and TRBJ1-1, with TRBD1 matching over 7 bases. Sequencing used blood. The CDR3 reads CASSPPLRPGTASTEAFF. The DNA of the CDR3 is TGTGCCAGCAGCCCTCCCCTTCGACCCGGGACAGCGAGCACTGAAGCTTTCTTT.